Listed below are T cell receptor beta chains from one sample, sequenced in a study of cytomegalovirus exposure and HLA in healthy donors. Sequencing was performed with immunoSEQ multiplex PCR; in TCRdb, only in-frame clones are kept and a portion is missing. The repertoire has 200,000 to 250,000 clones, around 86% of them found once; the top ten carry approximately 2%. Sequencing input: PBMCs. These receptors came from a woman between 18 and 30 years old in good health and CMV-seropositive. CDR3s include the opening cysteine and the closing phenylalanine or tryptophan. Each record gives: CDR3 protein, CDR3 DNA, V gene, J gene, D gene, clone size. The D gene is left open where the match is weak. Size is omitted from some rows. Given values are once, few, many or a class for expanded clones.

CDR3aa: CASSLARTARRNTEAFF
CDR3nt: TGCGCCAGCAGCTTGGCCCGGACAGCCCGACGGAACACTGAAGCTTTCTTT
v_gene: TRBV5-1
j_gene: TRBJ1-1
d_gene: -
abundance: -

CDR3aa: CASSNGQENEKLFF
CDR3nt: TGTGCCAGCAGTAATGGACAGGAAAATGAAAAACTGTTTTTT
v_gene: TRBV7-9
j_gene: TRBJ1-4
d_gene: TRBD1
abundance: -

CDR3aa: CASSPYRGRGEKLFF
CDR3nt: TGTGCCAGCAGCCCTTACAGGGGGCGAGGTGAAAAACTGTTTTTT
v_gene: TRBV5-4
j_gene: TRBJ1-4
d_gene: TRBD1
abundance: -

CDR3aa: CASSQEGLGYTF
CDR3nt: TGTGCCAGCAGCCAGGAGGGGCTTGGCTACACCTTC
v_gene: TRBV27
j_gene: TRBJ1-2
d_gene: -
abundance: -

CDR3aa: CASSPRTEAFF
CDR3nt: TGTGCCAGCAGCCCCCGTACTGAAGCTTTCTTT
v_gene: TRBV9
j_gene: TRBJ1-1
d_gene: -
abundance: -

CDR3aa: CASSVPLAGTDNEQFF
CDR3nt: TGTGCCAGCAGCGTACCACTAGCGGGAACTGACAATGAGCAGTTCTTC
v_gene: TRBV7-6
j_gene: TRBJ2-1
d_gene: TRBD2
abundance: -

CDR3aa: CASSWAGELSGANVLTF
CDR3nt: TGTGCCAGCAGTTGGGCAGGGGAGCTCTCTGGGGCCAACGTCCTGACTTTC
v_gene: TRBV28
j_gene: TRBJ2-6
d_gene: -
abundance: -

CDR3aa: CASVDGSYEQYF
CDR3nt: TGTGCCAGCGTCGACGGGAGCTACGAGCAGTACTTC
v_gene: TRBV6-6
j_gene: TRBJ2-7
d_gene: -
abundance: once

CDR3aa: CASRSIFPQNEKLFF
CDR3nt: TGCGCCAGCAGGAGTATCTTTCCCCAAAATGAAAAACTGTTTTTT
v_gene: TRBV10-1
j_gene: TRBJ1-4
d_gene: -
abundance: -

CDR3aa: CASDSSSYNEQFF
CDR3nt: TGTGCCAGCGACAGCAGCTCCTACAATGAGCAGTTCTTC
v_gene: TRBV2
j_gene: TRBJ2-1
d_gene: -
abundance: -

CDR3aa: CATMTGLGTGELFF
CDR3nt: TGTGCCACCATGACAGGGTTGGGCACCGGGGAGCTGTTTTTT
v_gene: TRBV6-1
j_gene: TRBJ2-2
d_gene: TRBD1
abundance: -

CDR3aa: CATTPLGRAHQPQHF
CDR3nt: TGTGCCACCACCCCCTTGGGCAGGGCACATCAGCCCCAGCATTTT
v_gene: TRBV27
j_gene: TRBJ1-5
d_gene: -
abundance: -

CDR3aa: CASGGGAYEQYF
CDR3nt: TGTGCCAGCGGGGGGGGAGCCTACGAGCAGTACTTC
v_gene: TRBV2
j_gene: TRBJ2-7
d_gene: TRBD2
abundance: -

CDR3aa: CASSGGEGELFF
CDR3nt: TGTGCCAGCAGCGGGGGGGAGGGGGAGCTGTTTTTT
v_gene: TRBV9
j_gene: TRBJ2-2
d_gene: -
abundance: -

CDR3aa: CASSFSGRAGDEQFF
CDR3nt: TGCGCCAGCAGCTTTAGCGGGAGGGCCGGGGATGAGCAGTTCTTC
v_gene: TRBV5-1
j_gene: TRBJ2-1
d_gene: TRBD2
abundance: -

CDR3aa: CASSSRLESRTQYF
CDR3nt: TGTGCCAGCAGTTCCCGACTAGAGAGTCGTACGCAGTATTTT
v_gene: TRBV5-6
j_gene: TRBJ2-3
d_gene: -
abundance: -

CDR3aa: CASSIGGPVYNEQFF
CDR3nt: TGTGCCAGTAGTATAGGTGGGCCAGTCTACAATGAGCAGTTCTTC
v_gene: TRBV19
j_gene: TRBJ2-1
d_gene: -
abundance: once

CDR3aa: CASSSRQRGTTDTQYF
CDR3nt: TGTGCCAGCAGTTCCCGACAAAGGGGTACTACAGATACGCAGTATTTT
v_gene: TRBV6-5
j_gene: TRBJ2-3
d_gene: -
abundance: -

CDR3aa: CASSGYTEAFF
CDR3nt: TGTGCCAGCAGTGGCTACACTGAAGCTTTCTTT
v_gene: TRBV28
j_gene: TRBJ1-1
d_gene: -
abundance: -

CDR3aa: CASSERQGLTYEQYF
CDR3nt: TGTGCCAGCAGTGAAAGACAGGGGCTTACCTACGAGCAGTACTTC
v_gene: TRBV25-1
j_gene: TRBJ2-7
d_gene: TRBD1
abundance: -

CDR3aa: CAWSPQGALGYTF
CDR3nt: TGTGCCTGGAGTCCCCAGGGGGCGCTTGGCTACACCTTC
v_gene: TRBV30
j_gene: TRBJ1-2
d_gene: TRBD1
abundance: -

CDR3aa: CASSFQSYPSSYNEQFF
CDR3nt: TGCGCCAGCAGCTTCCAGTCTTATCCTAGCTCCTACAATGAGCAGTTCTTC
v_gene: TRBV5-1
j_gene: TRBJ2-1
d_gene: -
abundance: -

CDR3aa: CASGATSGPHYEQYF
CDR3nt: TGTGCCAGCGGGGCGACTAGCGGGCCTCACTACGAGCAGTACTTC
v_gene: TRBV2
j_gene: TRBJ2-7
d_gene: TRBD2
abundance: -

CDR3aa: CASSLAGTGVTEAFF
CDR3nt: TGTGCCAGCAGTTTAGCTGGGACAGGGGTGACTGAAGCTTTCTTT
v_gene: TRBV28
j_gene: TRBJ1-1
d_gene: TRBD1
abundance: -

CDR3aa: CASSEARGMGQPQHF
CDR3nt: TGTGCCAGCAGTGAAGCTAGGGGGATGGGCCAGCCCCAGCATTTT
v_gene: TRBV2
j_gene: TRBJ1-5
d_gene: -
abundance: -

CDR3aa: CATSRFRMPGLASYEQYF
CDR3nt: TGTGCCACCAGCAGATTCCGGATGCCTGGGCTAGCTTCCTACGAGCAGTACTTC
v_gene: TRBV15
j_gene: TRBJ2-7
d_gene: -
abundance: -

CDR3aa: CASTPMGTAYNEQFF
CDR3nt: TGTGCCAGCACGCCCATGGGGACAGCCTACAATGAGCAGTTCTTC
v_gene: TRBV5-6
j_gene: TRBJ2-1
d_gene: TRBD1
abundance: -

CDR3aa: CASSPRGYEQYF
CDR3nt: TGTGCCAGCAGTCCGCGGGGTTACGAGCAGTACTTC
v_gene: TRBV28
j_gene: TRBJ2-7
d_gene: -
abundance: -

CDR3aa: CASSPQQSYGYTF
CDR3nt: TGTGCCAGTAGTCCGCAACAGAGCTATGGCTACACCTTC
v_gene: TRBV19
j_gene: TRBJ1-2
d_gene: -
abundance: -

CDR3aa: CASSVEGGGGYEQYF
CDR3nt: TGTGCCAGCAGCGTGGAGGGGGGGGGCGGCTACGAGCAGTACTTC
v_gene: TRBV9
j_gene: TRBJ2-7
d_gene: -
abundance: -

CDR3aa: CASSFAGNTEAFF
CDR3nt: TGTGCCAGCAGTTTCGCAGGGAACACTGAAGCTTTCTTT
v_gene: TRBV27
j_gene: TRBJ1-1
d_gene: -
abundance: -

CDR3aa: CASSQDWRKEQYF
CDR3nt: TGTGCCAGCAGCCAAGATTGGCGGAAAGAGCAGTACTTC
v_gene: TRBV14
j_gene: TRBJ2-7
d_gene: -
abundance: -

CDR3aa: CASSMSRLDEQYF
CDR3nt: TGTGCCAGTAGTATGAGCAGGCTCGACGAGCAGTACTTC
v_gene: TRBV19
j_gene: TRBJ2-7
d_gene: -
abundance: few